The entry below describes one T cell receptor (beta chain). This entry belongs to a study of blood T cell repertoires in COVID-19. About the research overall: Acute and convalescent COVID-19 specimens originated in the United States, Italy and Spain. In each case, the material was cDNA or gDNA derived from T cells, B-cell-depleted T cells, or PBMCs.

With 4 bases removed from V and 7 bases from J, the gap between germline ends came to 8 bases. The V gene's germline CDR1 is MDHEN and CDR2 SYDVKM. CDR3 size: 12 residues. Study processing details: Amplification from reference gene primers served as the basis for estimated nucleated cell counts. The data were produced by immunoSEQ multiplex PCR, yet TCRdb's version contains in-frame clones alone and is incomplete. The D gene and trimming were derived from the DNA, and the V and J assignments and clone size from that table. The sample consists of about 98,000 clones, about 85% of them appearing once. The V and J genes are TRBV28 and TRBJ2-1; D is uncertain. Sample: peripheral blood. This TCR was recovered from a woman older than 75 with acute or convalescent COVID-19. The CDR3 DNA reads TGTGCCAGCAGTTCCCCCCTAAATGAGCAGTTCTTC. Encoded protein: CASSSPLNEQFF.